The clone carrying this TCR beta chain occurred a few times. Its antigen is not known. PCR was performed a second time for roughly 7 to 12 cycles using a sample-barcoded 5' primer and a J-beta primer mix. TCRdb itself ran the 5' RACE reads through MiXCR, one entry per CDR3 protein. This table has about 900,000 distinct CDR3 sequences, approximately 67% appearing once. These data originate in a study of blood T cells in healthy people across ages. Study-wide results and limits: Samples with more naive T cells showed higher observed beta diversity. There was no known CMV status for donors, so expanded clonotype changes were possibly confounded.

The study drew donors from healthy Caucasian individuals in Russia aged roughly 6 to 95. Peripheral blood was drawn, ten milliliters per donor. The CDR3 is 11 residues long. Germline CDR1 and CDR2: DFQATT and SNEGSKA (reference sequence). V gave up 5 bases and J gave up 4 bases, with 8 bases separating them. Sequenced material: blood. The chain joins TRBV20-1 to TRBJ2-5; maybe TRBD1 (6 bases). This receptor was taken from a man aged 25-40 years in good health. Here the CDR3 reads CSALQGETQYF. CDR3 sequence (DNA): TGCAGTGCTCTACAGGGAGAGACCCAGTACTTC.